This TCR beta chain originates from a study of T cells after posttransplantation cyclophosphamide. General observations from the study: Later blood repertoires were often dominated by clones from the donor CD8+ memory compartment. Recipient CMV seropositivity and CMV reactivation strongly tracked TRB clonality. TRB overlap between skin or GI tissue T cells and blood was limited.

The naive gate required viable CD3+CD4+ or CD3+CD8+ cells with CCR7+CD45RA+CD45RO-CD95-CD27+CD28+ phenotype. The related graft donor's blood sample was taken on the day of bone marrow donation. About this clone: What it binds is not known.

Measured with immunoSEQ multiplex PCR; TCRdb has only the in-frame clones, and not every one. This repertoire shows 25,000 to 35,000 clones, just over 90% found once; its top ten account for less than 0.25%. CDR1 MDHEN and CDR2 SYDVKM come from the germline V gene. Trimming took 6 bases from V and 0 from J, leaving 14 bases between them. The CDR3 totals 15 residues. This TCR was recovered from a woman in her sixties in good health, CMV-negative, and a related stem cell transplant donor. This rearrangement joins TRBV28 to TRBJ1-2, with D perhaps matching TRBD1 (5 bases). The sequencing input was naive CD4+ T cells sorted from PBMCs. The CDR3, as DNA: TGTGCCAGCAGCCTAGGGAGGGGAGCTAACTATGGCTACACCTTC. As protein: CASSLGRGANYGYTF.